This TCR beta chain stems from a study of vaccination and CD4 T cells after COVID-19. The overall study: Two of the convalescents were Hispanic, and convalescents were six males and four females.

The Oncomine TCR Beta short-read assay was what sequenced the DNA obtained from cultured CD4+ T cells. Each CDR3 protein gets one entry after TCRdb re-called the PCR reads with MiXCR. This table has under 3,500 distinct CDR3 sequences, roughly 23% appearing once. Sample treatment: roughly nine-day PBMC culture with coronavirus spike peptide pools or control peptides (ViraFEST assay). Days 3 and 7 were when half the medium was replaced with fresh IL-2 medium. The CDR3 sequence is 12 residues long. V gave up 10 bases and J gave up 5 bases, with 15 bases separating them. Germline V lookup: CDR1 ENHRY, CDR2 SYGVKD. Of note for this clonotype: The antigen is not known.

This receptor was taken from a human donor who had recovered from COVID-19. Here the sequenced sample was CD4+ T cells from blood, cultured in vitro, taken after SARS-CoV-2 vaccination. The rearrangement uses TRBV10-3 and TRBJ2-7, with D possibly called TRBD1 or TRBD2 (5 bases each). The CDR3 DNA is TGTGCCACCCGACCCAGGGACCACGAGCAGTACTTC. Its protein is CATRPRDHEQYF.